The rows below give T cell receptor beta chains drawn from one sample of a study of T cells in Graves' hyperthyroidism and ophthalmopathy. Via MiXCR, TCRdb re-called the multiplex PCR reads, giving one row per CDR3 protein. The sample includes some 300,000 distinct CDR3 sequences, roughly 19% of them seen just once. The material sequenced was blood. Receptors originate from a man aged 50-59 years with Graves' ophthalmopathy. The CDR3 runs from the conserved cysteine through the conserved F or W. D genes are given only for firm matches. Size is omitted from some rows. Given values are once, few, many or a class for expanded clones.

>TRBV7-9|TRBJ2-2|NA|NA
CASWSGELFF
TGTGCCAGCTGGTCCGGGGAGCTGTTTTTT
>TRBV27|TRBJ2-1|NA|TRBD2
CASSLKASGTLSSYNEQFF
TGTGCCAGCAGTTTAAAGGCTAGCGGAACCTTAAGCTCCTACAATGAGCAGTTCTTC
>TRBV6-1|TRBJ1-6|few|NA
CASNRGAAYNSPLHF
TGTGCCAGCAATCGAGGCGCGGCCTATAATTCACCCCTCCACTTT
>TRBV9|TRBJ1-6|few|NA
CASSVGGYDYNSPLHF
TGTGCCAGCAGCGTAGGAGGGTACGACTATAATTCACCCCTCCACTTT
>TRBV6-1|TRBJ2-3|many|NA
CASSEPQGGAGDTQYF
TGTGCCAGCAGTGAACCCCAGGGGGGAGCGGGAGATACGCAGTATTTT
>TRBV20-1|TRBJ2-7|few|TRBD2
CSAREGTSGRMEQYF
TGCAGTGCTAGAGAAGGAACTAGCGGGAGGATGGAGCAGTACTTC
>TRBV2|TRBJ2-1|many|TRBD2
CASSFLAGGGNEQFF
TGTGCCAGCAGTTTCCTAGCGGGAGGGGGCAATGAGCAGTTCTTC
>TRBV20-1|TRBJ2-1|few|NA
CSAQVIHNEQFF
TGCAGTGCTCAGGTCATCCACAATGAGCAGTTCTTC
>TRBV20-1|TRBJ2-7|NA|TRBD1
CSASPPGTERYEQYF
TGCAGTGCTAGTCCCCCCGGGACAGAAAGGTACGAGCAGTACTTC
>TRBV7-9|TRBJ2-3|few|NA
CASSLDGLGTDTQYF
TGTGCCAGCAGCTTAGACGGACTGGGCACAGATACGCAGTATTTT
>TRBV5-1|TRBJ1-4|NA|TRBD1
CASSLAGGTGGNEKLFF
TGCGCCAGCAGCTTGGCCGGAGGGACAGGGGGCAATGAAAAACTGTTTTTT
>TRBV2|TRBJ2-6|few|NA
CASSEYGSGANVLTF
TGTGCCAGCAGTGAATATGGGTCTGGGGCCAACGTCCTGACTTTC
>TRBV24-1|TRBJ2-3|many|TRBD2
CATSDGGRAGTQYF
TGTGCCACCAGTGACGGTGGGAGGGCCGGTACGCAGTATTTT
>TRBV6-2/TRBV6-3|TRBJ2-1|NA|TRBD2
CASSPRGGPSYNEQFF
TGTGCCAGCAGTCCACGGGGGGGCCCCTCCTACAATGAGCAGTTCTTC
>TRBV3-1|TRBJ2-3|many|TRBD2
CASSRGTSGTDTQYF
TGTGCCAGCAGTCGCGGGACTAGCGGCACAGATACGCAGTATTTT
>TRBV6-1|TRBJ2-7|many|TRBD1
CASSPPSGGVGPDPYEQYF
TGTGCCAGCAGTCCACCCTCAGGGGGAGTGGGCCCGGACCCCTACGAGCAGTACTTC
>TRBV5-1|TRBJ2-7|few|TRBD1
CASSFLPGQDAYEQYF
TGCGCCAGCAGCTTTCTACCGGGACAGGACGCCTACGAGCAGTACTTC
>TRBV20-1|TRBJ1-6|few|NA
CSARGQTYNSPLHF
TGCAGTGCTAGAGGACAGACTTATAATTCACCCCTCCACTTT
>TRBV19|TRBJ2-3|few|NA
CATQFSGSTDTQYF
TGTGCCACTCAGTTTAGCGGTAGCACAGATACGCAGTATTTT
>TRBV20-1|TRBJ2-3|few|NA
CSASRGREADTQYF
TGCAGTGCTAGTCGCGGCAGGGAGGCAGATACGCAGTATTTT
>TRBV27|TRBJ1-5|many|NA
CASSLLGQSNQPQHF
TGTGCCAGCAGTTTACTCGGACAGAGCAATCAGCCCCAGCATTTT
>TRBV7-6|TRBJ2-1|once|NA
CASSFGSSYNKQFF
TGTGCCAGCAGCTTCGGGAGCTCCTACAATAAGCAGTTCTTC
>TRBV18|TRBJ2-3|many|NA
CASSPFISSSTDTQYF
TGTGCCAGCTCACCTTTTATAAGCTCTAGCACAGATACGCAGTATTTT
>TRBV14|TRBJ1-2|many|NA
CASSQDGGILNYGYTF
TGTGCCAGCAGCCAAGACGGGGGAATACTTAACTATGGCTACACCTTC
>TRBV7-9|TRBJ2-1|few|NA
CASSLMGSEQFF
TGTGCCAGCAGCTTAATGGGGTCTGAGCAGTTCTTC
>TRBV5-1|TRBJ2-1|many|TRBD1
CASSRTGQDYNEQFF
TGCGCCAGCAGCCGTACGGGACAGGATTACAATGAGCAGTTCTTC
>TRBV7-2|TRBJ2-7|NA|TRBD2
CASSLGAGGYEQYF
TGTGCCAGCAGCTTAGGGGCGGGAGGATACGAGCAGTACTTC
>TRBV27|TRBJ1-6|few|TRBD1
CASTPLRDSYNSPLHF
TGTGCCAGCACGCCCCTGAGGGACAGCTATAATTCACCCCTCCACTTT
>TRBV6-1|TRBJ2-7|NA|NA
CASSDRHHEQYF
TGTGCCAGCAGCGACAGGCACCACGAGCAGTACTTC
>TRBV20-1|TRBJ2-7|few|TRBD2
CSASPGTSGSFYEQYF
TGCAGTGCTAGCCCCGGGACTAGCGGGAGTTTTTACGAGCAGTACTTC
>TRBV5-4|TRBJ1-6|few|NA
CASSTGRPGSNSPLHF
TGTGCCAGCAGCACCGGGAGGCCGGGATCGAATTCACCCCTCCACTTT
>TRBV28|TRBJ2-7|many|NA
CASTSPGGSYEQYF
TGTGCCAGCACCTCCCCGGGCGGATCCTACGAGCAGTACTTC